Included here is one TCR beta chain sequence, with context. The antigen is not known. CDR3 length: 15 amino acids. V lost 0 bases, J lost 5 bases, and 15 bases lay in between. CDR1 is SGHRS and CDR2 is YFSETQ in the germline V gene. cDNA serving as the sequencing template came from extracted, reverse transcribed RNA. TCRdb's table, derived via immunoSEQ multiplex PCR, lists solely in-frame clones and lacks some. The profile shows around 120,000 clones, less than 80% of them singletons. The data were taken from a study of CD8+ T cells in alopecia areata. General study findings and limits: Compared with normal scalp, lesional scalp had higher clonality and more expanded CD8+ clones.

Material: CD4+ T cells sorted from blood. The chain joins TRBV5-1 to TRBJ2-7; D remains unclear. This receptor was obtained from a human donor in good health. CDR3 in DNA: TGCGCCAGCAGCTTGGCTGGGCAGGTCGAGGACGAGCAGTACTTC. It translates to CASSLAGQVEDEQYF.